These 7 T cell receptor beta chains came from one sample sequenced in a study of blood T cell repertoires in COVID-19. Produced via immunoSEQ multiplex PCR; TCRdb's table is partial and in-frame only. The table includes 200,000 to 300,000 clones, over 75% detected once. The sample was peripheral blood. These receptors all stem from a human donor in a cohort sampled during active COVID-19.

V usage is TRBV11-3 and J usage is TRBJ1-1; no firm D call. Germline CDR1 and CDR2: SGHNT and YENEEA. The CDR3 has 13 amino acids. Trimming removed 3 bases at V and 1 base at J, with 6 bases between. The CDR3 DNA is TGTGCCAGCAGCTTTTACTCGAACACTGAAGCTTTCTTT. It yields the protein CASSFYSNTEAFF.

This clone has a single count. The V and J genes are TRBV25-1 and TRBJ2-7; 7 bases map to TRBD1. Per the germline V gene, CDR1 is MGHDK and CDR2 is SYGVNS. V dropped 4 bases and J dropped 6; count of bases not matched to a gene: 3. There are 12 residues in the CDR3. The CDR3 sequence is CASSATGSEQYF. The CDR3 region has the DNA TGTGCCAGCAGTGCGACAGGGAGCGAGCAGTACTTC.

The rearrangement uses TRBV4-3 and TRBJ1-5; D may be TRBD1 (5 bases). The V end was cut by 0 bases, the J end by 0 bases, with 9 bases between. Germline loops: CDR1 LGHNA, CDR2 YSLEER. The CDR3 length is 16 residues. This chain's CDR3 is CASSQDRANSNQPQHF. CDR3 in DNA: TGCGCCAGCAGCCAAGACAGGGCCAATAGCAATCAGCCCCAGCATTTT.

The chain links TRBV7-3 to TRBJ2-7, with D possibly TRBD1 on 5 matching bases. V lost 1 base and J lost 2, with 12 bases in between. Germline assignment: CDR1 SGHTA and CDR2 FQGTGA. The CDR3 is 15 residues long. CDR3 DNA: TGTGCCAGCAGCTTAAGCAGGGCGCCAACCTACGAGCAGTACTTC. As protein: CASSLSRAPTYEQYF. Filled out from reference TRBV7-3 and TRBJ2-7, the complete variable domain reads GAGVSQTPSNKVTEKGKYVELRCDPISGHTALYWYRQSLGQGPEFLIYFQGTGAADDSGLPNDRFFAVRPEGSVSTLKIQRTERGDSAVYLCASSLSRAPTYEQYFGPGTRLTVT.

The CDR3 sequence is CASKGKRRGTEAFF. In nucleotides, the CDR3 is TGTGCCAGCAAAGGGAAGCGCCGGGGCACTGAAGCTTTCTTT. V and J are TRBV28 and TRBJ1-1; D gene unclear. The CDR3 has 14 residues. Trimming removed 7 bases at V and 4 bases at J, with 16 bases between. Germline assignment: CDR1 MDHEN and CDR2 SYDVKM.

The V gene is TRBV11-1, the J gene TRBJ2-4, with unresolved D. Germline V lookup: CDR1 SGHAT, CDR2 FQDESV (reference sequence). There are 13 residues in the CDR3. V gave up 8 bases and J gave up 0 bases, with 8 bases separating them. For the CDR3, the DNA is TGTGCCAGCGGCTCGGTAGCCAAAAACATTCAGTACTTC. This sequence encodes CASGSVAKNIQYF.

This chain connects TRBV4-3 to TRBJ1-2, with D tentatively TRBD1 (5 bases). From germline, CDR1 is LGHNA and CDR2 YSLEER. Trimming took off 0 bases at V and 6 bases at J, with 17 bases between the two ends. The CDR3 has 16 amino acids. The CDR3 sequence is CASSQDWGRVTHGYTF. The CDR3 DNA sequence: TGCGCCAGCAGCCAAGATTGGGGCAGGGTAACCCATGGCTACACCTTC.